What follows are 16 T cell receptor beta chains derived from one specimen sequenced in a study of control samples from healthy donors and cancer patients. The method was immunoSEQ multiplex PCR; TCRdb's version includes in-frame clones alone and lacks a portion of them. Of 100,000 to 150,000 clones listed, over 80% are singletons. The sample comprised blood. These receptors originate from a woman aged 50 to 60 in good health.

J is TRBJ2-7 and V is TRBV6-5; 9 positions agree with TRBD1. With 5 bases clipped from V and 3 bases from J, the junction kept 5 bases outside the gene matches. This CDR3 is 14 amino acids long. In germline, CDR1 is MNHEY, CDR2 SVGAGI. In DNA form, the CDR3 reads TGTGCCAGCAGTAAAACGGACAGGGGCTACGAGCAGTACTTC. This encodes CASSKTDRGYEQYF.

The gene calls are TRBV18 and TRBJ2-7; 15 nucleotides match TRBD2. Germline lookup yields CDR1 KGHSH and CDR2 LQKENI. J gave up 2 bases and V 2 bases, and 7 bases lay outside the gene matches. This CDR3 is built from 18 residues. CDR3 in DNA: TGTGCCAGCTCACCAAAGGGGGGGACTAGCGGGGGGACCTACGAGCAGTACTTC. Amino acids: CASSPKGGTSGGTYEQYF. Filled out from reference TRBV18 and TRBJ2-7, the complete variable domain reads NAGVMQNPRHLVRRRGQEARLRCSPMKGHSHVYWYRQLPEEGLKFMVYLQKENIIDESGMPKERFSAEFPKEGPSILRIQQVVRGDSAAYFCASSPKGGTSGGTYEQYFGPGTRLTVT.

The CDR3 nucleotides are TGTGCCAGCAGCGATAATTCCTACGAGCAGTACTTC. This sequence encodes CASSDNSYEQYF. This sequence joins TRBV7-9 and TRBJ2-7, with D hard to call. Germline CDR1 SEHNR, CDR2 FQNEAQ (reference sequence). This CDR3 comprises 12 residues. The V end was cut by 5 bases, the J end by 1 base, with 6 bases between.

The chain links TRBV21-1 to TRBJ1-3. TRBV21-1 is flagged as a pseudogene. CDR3 length: 13 amino acids. CDR3 loop: CASSKPNTNTIYF. As DNA, the CDR3 is TGTGCCAGCAGCAAACCTAACACAAACACCATATATTTT.

The rearrangement uses TRBV23-1 and TRBJ2-1; 10 nucleotides line up with TRBD2. TRBV23-1 carries the ORF label, with uncertain function. The CDR3 has 19 amino acids. V lost 0 bases, J lost 0 bases, and 8 bases stayed unmatched. CDR3: CASSQSGQRGGSSYNEQFF. The CDR3 DNA reads TGCGCCAGCAGTCAATCTGGCCAGCGGGGGGGGAGCTCCTACAATGAGCAGTTCTTC.

V is TRBV7-9 and J is TRBJ1-1, with TRBD1 identical over 7 bases. Germline assignment: CDR1 SEHNR and CDR2 FQNEAQ (reference sequence). The CDR3 has 14 residues. J lost 0 bases, V lost 5 bases, and 3 bases had no gene match. The CDR3 sequence: CASSPGGMNTEAFF. The CDR3 DNA reads as TGTGCCAGCAGCCCAGGGGGGATGAACACTGAAGCTTTCTTT.

This chain links TRBV9 with TRBJ2-5; maybe TRBD1 (6 bases). V was cut by 3 bases and J by 4 bases, with 16 bases left in between. Germline V gene sequence: CDR1 SGDLS, CDR2 YYNGEE. The CDR3 covers 15 residues. The CDR3 reads CASSGRIGQRETQYF. CDR3 sequence (DNA): TGTGCCAGCAGCGGACGTATTGGACAGCGAGAGACCCAGTACTTC.

This clone was counted once. This rearrangement joins TRBV2 to TRBJ1-6; D is undetermined. There are 12 residues in the CDR3. The ends were cut back, 5 bases at V and 8 bases at J, with 7 bases in the middle. Germline loops: CDR1 SNHLY, CDR2 FYNNEI. CDR3 protein: CASSNSDSPLHF. CDR3 nucleotide sequence: TGTGCCAGCAGTAACAGTGATTCACCCCTCCACTTT.

Concerning this clone: The DNA is omitted, as the CDR3 cannot be located on it reliably, and the CDR3 follows TCRdb's listing. The genes are TRBV27 and TRBJ2-7; the tabulated D call, TRBD1, remains unverified against the DNA. The CDR3 length equals 14 residues, ends included. CDR1 is MNHEY, CDR2 SMNVEV, per germline (reference sequence). The CDR3 here is CASSFGPGSYEQYF.

V gene TRBV4-2 combines with J gene TRBJ2-7, with 8 positions matching TRBD2. J was trimmed by 3 bases and V by 0 bases; bases with no gene match: 7. Germline lookup yields CDR1 LGHNA and CDR2 YNFKEQ. The CDR3 is 16 amino acids. CDR3 region: CASSQEWGSGDYEQYF. The CDR3 DNA reads TGTGCCAGCAGCCAAGAATGGGGTAGCGGGGACTACGAGCAGTACTTC.

The chain joins TRBV30 to TRBJ2-1; D may correspond to TRBD1 or TRBD2 (6 bases each). This CDR3 spans 12 amino acids. Germline V lookup: CDR1 GTSNPN, CDR2 SVGIG (reference sequence). The V end was cut by 0 bases, the J end by 12 bases, with 12 bases between. The CDR3 reads CAWSVPRGRQFF. CDR3 coding DNA: TGTGCCTGGAGTGTACCCCGGGGGCGGCAGTTCTTC. Filled out from reference TRBV30 and TRBJ2-1, the complete variable domain reads SQTIHQWPATLVQPVGSPLSLECTVEGTSNPNLYWYRQAAGRGLQLLFYSVGIGQISSEVPQNLSASRPQDRQFILSSKKLLLSDSGFYLCAWSVPRGRQFFGPGTRLTVL.

The chain couples TRBV28 to TRBJ2-5; 12 positions match TRBD1. Germline values: CDR1 MDHEN, CDR2 SYDVKM. This CDR3 is 16 amino acids long. V lost 4 bases and J lost 4; bases outside the gene matches: 7. This chain's CDR3 is CASSWPGQGARETQYF. The CDR3 bases are TGTGCCAGCAGTTGGCCGGGACAGGGGGCAAGAGAGACCCAGTACTTC. The full variable domain, rest sourced from reference TRBV28 and TRBJ2-5, is DVKVTQSSRYLVKRTGEKVFLECVQDMDHENMFWYRQDPGLGLRLIYFSYDVKMKEKGDIPEGYSVSREKKERFSLILESASTNQTSMYLCASSWPGQGARETQYFGPGTRLLVL.

The chain links TRBV10-1 to TRBJ1-2; 9 bases are a match to TRBD1. Per the germline V gene, CDR1 is WNHNN and CDR2 is SYGVQD (reference sequence). With 3 bases clipped from V and 6 bases from J, the junction kept 11 bases outside the gene matches. The CDR3 consists of 16 residues. In DNA form, the CDR3 reads TGCGCCAGCAGTGATTACCCCCGGGACAGGGTTGATGGCTACACCTTC. As protein: CASSDYPRDRVDGYTF.

The rearrangement uses TRBV5-1 and TRBJ2-2, with 11 bases fitting TRBD1. This CDR3 comprises 15 residues. The V segment lost 3 bases and the J segment 5 bases; nucleotides outside the gene matches: 3. Per the germline V gene, CDR1 is SGHRS and CDR2 is YFSETQ. This CDR3 is CASSWTGGGTGELFF. The DNA for the CDR3 is TGCGCCAGCAGCTGGACAGGGGGCGGGACCGGGGAGCTGTTTTTT.

The rearrangement joins TRBV29-1 to TRBJ2-3, with D hard to call. The CDR3 consists of 13 residues. Germline CDR1 is SQVTM and CDR2 is ANQGSEA. Trimming took 4 bases from V and 3 from J, leaving 11 bases between them. CDR3 amino acids: CSVVLFLTDTQYF. In DNA, the CDR3 is TGCAGCGTTGTTCTCTTTCTGACAGATACGCAGTATTTT.

This chain connects TRBV12-3 or TRBV12-4 to TRBJ1-1; D is undetermined. This CDR3 has 13 residues. V was trimmed by 2 bases and J by 3 bases, leaving 7 bases between them. The CDR3 DNA follows: TGTGCCAGCAGTTTAAAAGAGGACACTGAAGCTTTCTTT. Its translation: CASSLKEDTEAFF.